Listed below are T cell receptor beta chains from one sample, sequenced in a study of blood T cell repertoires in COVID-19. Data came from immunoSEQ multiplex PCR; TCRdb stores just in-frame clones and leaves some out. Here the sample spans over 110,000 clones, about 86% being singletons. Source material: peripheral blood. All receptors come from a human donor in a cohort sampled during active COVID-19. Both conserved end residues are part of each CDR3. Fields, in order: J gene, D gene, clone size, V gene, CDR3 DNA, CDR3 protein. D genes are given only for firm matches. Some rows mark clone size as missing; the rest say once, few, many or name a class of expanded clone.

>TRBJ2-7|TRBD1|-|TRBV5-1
TGCGCCAGCAGCTCCGGGACAGGGGGCCCGAGCTCCTACGAGCAGTACTTC
CASSSGTGGPSSYEQYF
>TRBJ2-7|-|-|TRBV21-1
TGTGCCAGCAGCAGGCACCGGGACATCTCTTACTACGAGCAGTACTTC
CASSRHRDISYYEQYF
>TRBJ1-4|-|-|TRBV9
TGTGCCAGCAGCGTAGCTGGAGGACAGAGTGCAACTAATGAAAAACTGTTTTTT
CASSVAGGQSATNEKLFF
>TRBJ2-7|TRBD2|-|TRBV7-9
TGTGCCAGCAGCTTAGCGGGCGGGAGCCTCTACGAGCAGTACTTC
CASSLAGGSLYEQYF
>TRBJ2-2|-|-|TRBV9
TGTGCCAGCAGCGTAATGGTAGACACCGGGGAGCTGTTTTTT
CASSVMVDTGELFF
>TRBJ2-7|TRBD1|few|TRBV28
TGTGCCAGCAGGCCCCGGGACAGGGGGTTCGGCGAGCAGTACTTC
CASRPRDRGFGEQYF
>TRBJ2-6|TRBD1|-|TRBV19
TGTGCCACCGAAGGGACAGGGGGCTCTGGGGCCAACGTCCTGACTTTC
CATEGTGGSGANVLTF
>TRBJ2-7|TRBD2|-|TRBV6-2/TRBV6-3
TGTGCCAGCAGTCCAAGGACTAGCTCCTACGAGCAGTACTTC
CASSPRTSSYEQYF
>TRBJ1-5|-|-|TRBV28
TGTGCCAGCAGTCCAATACCCGGACAAATAAATCAGCCCCAGCATTTT
CASSPIPGQINQPQHF
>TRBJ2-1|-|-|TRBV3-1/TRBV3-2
TGTGCCAGCAGCCAAGGCCCCAGGGCAGAGAGCTCCTACAATGAGCAGTTCTTC
CASSQGPRAESSYNEQFF
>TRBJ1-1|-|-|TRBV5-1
TGCGCCAGCAGCTTGATCGGACAGAACACTGAAGCTTTCTTT
CASSLIGQNTEAFF
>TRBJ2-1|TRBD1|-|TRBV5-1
TGCGCCAGCAGCCTTAGGACCGGGACAGGGTCTTACAATGAGCAGTTCTTC
CASSLRTGTGSYNEQFF
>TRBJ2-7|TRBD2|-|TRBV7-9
TGTGCCAGCAGCCCACCTAGCGGAGGGATCGACGAGCAGTACTTC
CASSPPSGGIDEQYF
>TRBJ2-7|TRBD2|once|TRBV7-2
TGTGCCAGCAGCCCCCGTACTAGCGCATCCTACGAGCAGTACTTC
CASSPRTSASYEQYF
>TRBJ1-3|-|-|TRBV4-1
TGCGCCAGCAGCCAAGGCCATAGTAGATCTGGAAACACCATATATTTT
CASSQGHSRSGNTIYF
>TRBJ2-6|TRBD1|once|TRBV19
TGTGCCAGTAGTACCGGGACAGGGGGCTCTGGGGCCAACGTCCTGACTTTC
CASSTGTGGSGANVLTF
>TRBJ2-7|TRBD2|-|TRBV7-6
TGTGCCAGCAGCCCGACAGGAGGGGCGGGAGGGACTACCGAGCAGTACTTC
CASSPTGGAGGTTEQYF
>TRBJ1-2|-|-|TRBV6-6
TGTGCCAGCAGTTACTCCGGGGGGAAAAAGGACTATGGCTACACCTTC
CASSYSGGKKDYGYTF
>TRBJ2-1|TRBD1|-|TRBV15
TGTGCCACCAGCAGGGGCCGGGACAGCTCGTCTCTCTACAATGAGCAGTTCTTC
CATSRGRDSSSLYNEQFF
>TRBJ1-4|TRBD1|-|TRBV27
TGTGCCAGCACCCCTCGGGGACAGGGAGGAGAAAAACTGTTTTTT
CASTPRGQGGEKLFF
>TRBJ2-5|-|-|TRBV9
TGTGCCAGCAGCGCGGGGGACGCCTCCCAAGAGACCCAGTACTTC
CASSAGDASQETQYF
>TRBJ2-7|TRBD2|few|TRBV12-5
TGTGCTAGTGGTTCCCCTCGCGGGAGGACCTACGAGCAGTACTTC
CASGSPRGRTYEQYF
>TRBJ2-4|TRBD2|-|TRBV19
TGTGCCAGTAGTATAACAGCGGGAGGCTCCAAAAACATTCAGTACTTC
CASSITAGGSKNIQYF
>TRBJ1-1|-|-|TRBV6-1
TGTGCCAGCAGTGAAGAGGGGTTTACGAACACTGAAGCTTTCTTT
CASSEEGFTNTEAFF
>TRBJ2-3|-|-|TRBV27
TGTGCCAGCAGATTAGTTGGCGGGACGGTTGCAGATACGCAGTATTTT
CASRLVGGTVADTQYF
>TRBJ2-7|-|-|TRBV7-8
TGTGCCAGCAGCTTCGCCGGGGTCGGCTACGAGCAGTACTTC
CASSFAGVGYEQYF
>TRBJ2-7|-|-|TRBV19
TGTGCCAGTAGTATTCAGGGATCCTACGAGCAGTACTTC
CASSIQGSYEQYF
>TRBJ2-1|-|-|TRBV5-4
TGTGCCAGCAGCTTGAAATCCCCAGGGGCCAGCGTTTACAATGAGCAGTTCTTC
CASSLKSPGASVYNEQFF
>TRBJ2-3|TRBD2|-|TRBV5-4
TGTGCCAGCAGCTCAAAGCGGGAGAGTAGCACAGATACGCAGTATTTT
CASSSKRESSTDTQYF
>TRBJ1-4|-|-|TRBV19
TGTGCCAGTAGTTGGGGGGGCGCGAATGAAAAACTGTTTTTT
CASSWGGANEKLFF
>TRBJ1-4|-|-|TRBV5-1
TGCGCCAGCAGCTTGGGGGCAGGGGAAAAACTGTTTTTT
CASSLGAGEKLFF
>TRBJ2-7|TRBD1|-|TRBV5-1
TGCGCCAGCAGCTTTTACAGGGGAACAAGCTCCTACGAGCAGTACTTC
CASSFYRGTSSYEQYF
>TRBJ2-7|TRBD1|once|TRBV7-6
TGTGCCAGCAGCGCCCGGGACAGCTCCTACGAGCAGTACTTC
CASSARDSSYEQYF
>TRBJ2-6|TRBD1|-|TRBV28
TGTGCCAGCAGTTTTGAGGGGACAGGGCGGGCCAACGTCCTGACTTTC
CASSFEGTGRANVLTF
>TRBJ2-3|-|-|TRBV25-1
TGTGCCAGCACAGGGTACCCCACAGATACGCAGTATTTT
CASTGYPTDTQYF
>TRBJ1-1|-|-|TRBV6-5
TGTGCCAGCAGTTCCTTCCACAGCACTGAAGCTTTCTTT
CASSSFHSTEAFF
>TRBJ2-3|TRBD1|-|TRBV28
TGTGCCAGCAGTCTGAGGACAGGTCGTAGCACAGATACGCAGTATTTT
CASSLRTGRSTDTQYF
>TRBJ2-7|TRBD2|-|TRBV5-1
TGCGCCAGCAGCCCGGAAGCGGGAAACTACGAGCAGTACTTC
CASSPEAGNYEQYF
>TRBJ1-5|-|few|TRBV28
TGTGCCAGCAGTCTTTACCAGGGATATCAGCCCCAGCATTTT
CASSLYQGYQPQHF
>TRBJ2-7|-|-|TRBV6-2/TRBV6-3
TGTGCCAGCAGTAGCCTTGGCAGGGCCTACGAGCAGTACTTC
CASSSLGRAYEQYF